This entry concerns a single TCR beta chain. Its antigen is not identified. This sample is drawn from a study of regulatory T cells in long-lasting Graves disease. For the study at large: Patients with persistent Graves' disease had over 5 years of antithyroid drugs and persistent TSH receptor antibodies. Overall study results and limits: More public clonotypes were shared by persistent patients (about 2,700) than by new patients (approximately 990).

iRepertoire HTBI primers and Arm-PCR of CDR3 regions built TCR beta libraries. Authors' data handling: Among the samples, 50 to 80 TRBV and 14 TRBJ segments were identified. TCRdb reprocessed the multiplex PCR reads with MiXCR, giving one entry per CDR3 protein. Here the V and J calls rest on TCRdb's processing, not on the authors' analysis. The repertoire consists of a few hundred thousand distinct CDR3 sequences, with 23% occurring once and the leading ten covering roughly a quarter. Time point given: persistent/refractory GD, antithyroid drugs over 5 years with positive TRAb. Extracted PBMC RNA gave rise to the TCR library. Investigators report Graves' disease was diagnosed under American Thyroid Association guidelines. Losses at the gene ends were 4 bases for V and 7 bases for J; bases not matched to a gene: 6. Germline V gives CDR1 SEHNR, CDR2 FQNEAQ (reference sequence). The CDR3 loop spans 15 amino acids.

The chain recombines TRBV7-9 with TRBJ2-1, with TRBD1 identical over 11 bases. This sequence originates from a female donor with Graves disease. The specimen was peripheral blood mononuclear cells (PBMCs), collected when the disease was refractory, from a patient treated with antithyroid drugs. CDR3 nucleotides: TGTGCCAGCAGCTCCGGACAGGGGGCTTGGAATGAGCAGTTCTTC. It specifies CASSSGQGAWNEQFF.